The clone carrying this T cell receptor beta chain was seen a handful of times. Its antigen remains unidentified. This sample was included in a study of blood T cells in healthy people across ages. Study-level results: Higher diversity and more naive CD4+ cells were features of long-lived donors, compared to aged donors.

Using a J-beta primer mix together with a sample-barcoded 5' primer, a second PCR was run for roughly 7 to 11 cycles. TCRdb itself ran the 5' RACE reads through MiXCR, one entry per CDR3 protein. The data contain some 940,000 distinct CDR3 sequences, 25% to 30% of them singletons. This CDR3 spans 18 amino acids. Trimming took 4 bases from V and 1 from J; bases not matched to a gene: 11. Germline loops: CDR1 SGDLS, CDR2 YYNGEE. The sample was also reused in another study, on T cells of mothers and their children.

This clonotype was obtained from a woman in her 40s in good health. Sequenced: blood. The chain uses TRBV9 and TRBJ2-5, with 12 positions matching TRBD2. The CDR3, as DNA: TGTGCCAGCAGCCCCAACCCCCGACTAGCGGGGGCCCAAGAGACCCAGTACTTC. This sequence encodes CASSPNPRLAGAQETQYF.